This T cell receptor (beta chain) was sequenced in a study of long-term antiretroviral therapy in people with HIV. On the study more broadly: The earliest samples predate the 2015 immediate-ART recommendation by about a decade.

About this clone: Its antigen remains unknown.

Running of the v3.0 immunoSEQ assay took place at survey level. The protocol was immunoSEQ multiplex PCR, while the TCRdb copy is restricted to in-frame clones and leaves out a portion. Of about 32,000 clones listed, approximately 85% are singletons. V dropped 3 bases and J dropped 0; count of bases not matched to a gene: 14. The germline gives CDR1 KGHSH, CDR2 LQKENI. There are 19 residues in the CDR3. General study findings and limits: Before ART, certain clones expanded, and these dominated the repertoire at all time points. For ART adherence, viral resistance and therapy changes, no data were available. Comparison with controls showed narrower CDR3 length ranges in HIV repertoires.

The source of this sequence is a young man with HIV. The material was unsorted PBMCs, obtained 2.2 years after starting antiretroviral therapy. The genes are TRBV18 and TRBJ2-1, with 7 positions matching TRBD2. DNA of the CDR3: TGTGCCAGCTCACCTCTATTTCTAGCGGAGTGGAGCTCCTACAATGAGCAGTTCTTC. Its protein product is CASSPLFLAEWSSYNEQFF.